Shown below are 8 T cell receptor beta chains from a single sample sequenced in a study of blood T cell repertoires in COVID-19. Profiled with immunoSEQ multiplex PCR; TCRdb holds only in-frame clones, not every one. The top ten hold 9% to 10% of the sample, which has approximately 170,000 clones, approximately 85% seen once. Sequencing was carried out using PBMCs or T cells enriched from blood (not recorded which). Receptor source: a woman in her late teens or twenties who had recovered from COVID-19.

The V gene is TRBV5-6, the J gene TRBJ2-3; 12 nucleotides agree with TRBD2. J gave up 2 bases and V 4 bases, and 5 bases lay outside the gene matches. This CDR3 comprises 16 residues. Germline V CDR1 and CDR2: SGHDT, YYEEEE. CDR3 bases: TGTGCCAGCAGCCATCTAGCGGGGGGGGCCACAGATACGCAGTATTTT. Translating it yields CASSHLAGGATDTQYF.

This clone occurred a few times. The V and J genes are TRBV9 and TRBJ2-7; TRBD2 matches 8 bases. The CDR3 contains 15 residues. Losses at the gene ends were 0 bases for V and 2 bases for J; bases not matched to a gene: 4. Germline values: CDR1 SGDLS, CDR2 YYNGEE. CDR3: CASSVAGGGTYEQYF. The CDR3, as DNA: TGTGCCAGCAGCGTAGCGGGAGGGGGGACCTACGAGCAGTACTTC.

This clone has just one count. CDR3 region: CASSTQLQNANTGELFF. The CDR3 DNA follows: TGTGCCAGCTCAACACAATTACAAAACGCGAACACCGGGGAGCTGTTTTTT. V and J are TRBV18 and TRBJ2-2; D is unclear. Germline assignment: CDR1 KGHSH and CDR2 LQKENI. The CDR3 is 17 residues long. The V gene lost 5 bases and the J gene lost 0 bases, with 16 bases spanning the gap.

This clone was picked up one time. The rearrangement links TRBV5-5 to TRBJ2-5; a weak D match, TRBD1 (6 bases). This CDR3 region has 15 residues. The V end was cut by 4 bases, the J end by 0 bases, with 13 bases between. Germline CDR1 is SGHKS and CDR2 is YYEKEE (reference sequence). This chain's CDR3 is CASSPQGRDQETQYF. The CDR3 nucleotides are TGTGCCAGCAGCCCCCAGGGGCGGGACCAAGAGACCCAGTACTTC.

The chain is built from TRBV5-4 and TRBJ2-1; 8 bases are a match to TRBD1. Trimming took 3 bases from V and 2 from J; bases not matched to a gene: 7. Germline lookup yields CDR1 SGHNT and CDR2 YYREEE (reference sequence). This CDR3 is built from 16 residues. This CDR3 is CASSSNEGQAYNEQFF. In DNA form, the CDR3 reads TGTGCCAGCAGCTCCAATGAGGGACAGGCCTACAATGAGCAGTTCTTC.

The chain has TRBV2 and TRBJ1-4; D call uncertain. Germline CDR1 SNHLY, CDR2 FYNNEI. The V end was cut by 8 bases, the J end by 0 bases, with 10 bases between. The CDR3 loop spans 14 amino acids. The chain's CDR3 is CASWLLPTNEKLFF. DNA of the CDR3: TGTGCCAGCTGGCTCTTGCCAACTAATGAAAAACTGTTTTTT.

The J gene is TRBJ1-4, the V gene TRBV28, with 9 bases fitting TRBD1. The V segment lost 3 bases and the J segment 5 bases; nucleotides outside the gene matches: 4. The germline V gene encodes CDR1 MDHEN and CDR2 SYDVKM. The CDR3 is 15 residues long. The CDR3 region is CASSFGDRGNEKLFF. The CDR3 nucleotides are TGTGCCAGCAGTTTCGGAGACAGGGGGAATGAAAAACTGTTTTTT.

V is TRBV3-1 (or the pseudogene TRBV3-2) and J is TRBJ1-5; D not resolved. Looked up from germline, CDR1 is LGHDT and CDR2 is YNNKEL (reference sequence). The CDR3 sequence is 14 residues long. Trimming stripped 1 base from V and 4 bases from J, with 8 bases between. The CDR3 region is CASSQGRGNQPQHF. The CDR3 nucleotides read TGTGCCAGCAGCCAAGGGAGAGGAAATCAGCCCCAGCATTTT.